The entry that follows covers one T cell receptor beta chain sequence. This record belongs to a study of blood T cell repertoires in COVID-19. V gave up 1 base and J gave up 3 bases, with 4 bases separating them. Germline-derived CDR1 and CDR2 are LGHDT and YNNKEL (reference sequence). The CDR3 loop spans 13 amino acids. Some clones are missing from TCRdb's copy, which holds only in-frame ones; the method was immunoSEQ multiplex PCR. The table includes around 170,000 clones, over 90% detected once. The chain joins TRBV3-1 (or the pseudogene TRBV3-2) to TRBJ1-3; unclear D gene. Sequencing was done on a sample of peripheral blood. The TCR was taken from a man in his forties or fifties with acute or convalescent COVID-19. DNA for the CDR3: TGTGCCAGCAGCCAAGTTCTTGGAAACACCATATATTTT. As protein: CASSQVLGNTIYF.